This T cell receptor beta chain was captured in a study of beta chain features in type 1 diabetes. Study conclusions and caveats: Moderate yet significant TCRB CDR3 shortening was seen in Type 1 diabetes patients in all four CD4+ subsets. Sampled from patients, naive, central memory and Treg TCRB repertoires appeared more similar than those sampled from healthy donors.

Every isolated RNA sample was fully reverse transcribed, so sequencing captured expressed TCRB transcripts. TCRdb's copy holds only in-frame clones and misses some; the assay was immunoSEQ multiplex PCR. In the table there are 630,000 or so clones, over 13% of which are singletons. Sorting of CD4+ naive, central memory, regulatory and stem cell-like memory cells was performed via CD45RO/CCR7/CD25/CD127/CD95/CD27. A remark on this clone: The antigen is undetermined.

Trimming removed 4 bases at V and 1 base at J, with 11 bases between. In germline, CDR1 is SGHVS, CDR2 FNYEAQ. This CDR3 is 16 amino acids long. The clonotype originates from a man aged 18-30 years with type 1 diabetes. The specimen was naive CD4+ T cells from blood. The chain employs TRBV7-6 and TRBJ2-6; D not resolved. The CDR3 bases are TGTGCCAGCAGCTCTTCAAGTTTATCTGGGGCCAACGTCCTGACTTTC. It encodes CASSSSSLSGANVLTF.